Below, 22 T cell receptor beta chains from the same sample are listed, as sequenced in a study of immune characterization of retroperitoneal liposarcoma. TCRdb recomputed calls from the PCR reads with MiXCR, one row per CDR3 protein. This repertoire shows 10,000 or so distinct CDR3 sequences, around 26% found once; its top ten account for about 8%. Sequences were obtained from tumor tissue. These receptors were taken from a male donor with retroperitoneal liposarcoma.

This clonotype has just a few counts. The V and J genes are TRBV12-3 or TRBV12-4 and TRBJ2-2; D possibly uses TRBD1 or TRBD2 (7 bases each). This CDR3 spans 15 amino acids. V was cut by 3 bases and J by 5 bases, with 13 bases left in between. The CDR3 nucleotides read TGTGCCAGCAGTTTGGCAGGGGGGGGTACCGGGGAGCTGTTTTTT. It codes for CASSLAGGGTGELFF.

This rearrangement joins TRBV12-3 or TRBV12-4 to TRBJ2-2, with D possibly matching TRBD2 (5 bases). The ends were cut back, 3 bases at V and 7 bases at J, with 12 bases in the middle. This CDR3 region has 14 residues. In DNA, the CDR3 is TGTGCCAGCAGTTTGGCCGGGATCCGCGGGGAGCTGTTTTTT. Protein: CASSLAGIRGELFF.

This chain uses TRBV6-2 or TRBV6-3 with TRBJ1-2; a weak D match, TRBD1 (5 bases). The CDR3 totals 16 residues. Between the trimmed V and J ends, which lost 5 bases and 3 bases, there was a span of 19 bases. Germline V CDR1 and CDR2: MNHEY, SVGEGT. As DNA, the CDR3 is TGTGCCAGCAGTCAACGGGCAGGGCTGAGCGACTATGGCTACACCTTC. As protein: CASSQRAGLSDYGYTF.

By proportion, this clonotype is medium-sized. This chain links TRBV7-2 with TRBJ2-2; 10 bases fit TRBD1. Germline CDR1 reads SGHTA; CDR2 reads FQGNSA. The CDR3 is made up of 15 amino acids. V was clipped by 7 bases and J by 6 bases; unmatched bases: 8. The CDR3 loop is CASIHPTGGAGELFF. CDR3 coding DNA: TGTGCCAGCATCCATCCGACAGGGGGCGCCGGGGAGCTGTTTTTT.

Many counts were recorded for this clonotype. This sequence joins TRBV11-2 and TRBJ2-1; TRBD2 might be the D (6 bases). TRBJ2-7 explains the end of the DNA better; the J call may be wrong. Per the germline V gene, CDR1 is SGHAT and CDR2 is FQNNGV. The CDR3 covers 15 residues. CDR3 sequence reads: CASSLGGTFNNEQYF. The CDR3 DNA sequence: TGTGCCAGCAGCTTAGGCGGGACTTTTAACAATGAGCAGTACTTC.

This chain joins TRBV11-2 and TRBJ2-3; 8 bases match TRBD2. The V segment lost 1 base and the J segment 4 bases; nucleotides outside the gene matches: 4. The CDR3 sequence is 15 residues long. Germline values: CDR1 SGHAT, CDR2 FQNNGV. Here the CDR3 reads CASSLAGGAPDTQYF. CDR3 in DNA: TGTGCCAGCAGCTTAGCGGGGGGGGCCCCAGATACGCAGTATTTT.

This clonotype has just one count. The chain carries TRBV5-3 and TRBJ1-1; possibly TRBD1 for D (6 bases). TRBV5-3 has ORF status, its function being uncertain. The ends were cut back, 8 bases at V and 3 bases at J, with 14 bases in the middle. The length of the CDR3 is 13 residues. The CDR3 nucleotides are TGTGCCAGCACCGCCGGACAGTACACTGAAGCTTTCTTT. It translates to CASTAGQYTEAFF.

To note about this clonotype: This clone may be a read error of a much larger clone one base away. This chain uses TRBV6-1 with TRBJ2-1, with 7 bases fitting TRBD2. The DNA end lines up better with TRBJ2-7; the J call may be wrong. The CDR3 consists of 13 residues. CDR1 is MNHNS, CDR2 SASEGT, per germline. The chain's CDR3 is CASNRGEDNEQYF. The CDR3 region has the DNA TGTGCCAGCAACCGGGGGGAGGACAATGAGCAGTACTTC.

By share of the sample, this clonotype is medium-sized (0.01 to 0.1%). The genes are TRBV6-1 and TRBJ2-1; possibly TRBD2 for D (5 bases). The J call may be wrong; the DNA end is better matched by TRBJ2-7. The germline gives CDR1 MNHNS, CDR2 SASEGT. The CDR3 is made up of 14 amino acids. The CDR3 sequence: CASSGTRGPYEQYF. DNA of the CDR3: TGTGCCAGCAGCGGTACTAGAGGACCCTACGAGCAGTACTTC.

The table lists this clonotype with many counts. The rearrangement links TRBV6-1 to TRBJ1-2; a weak D match, TRBD1 (6 bases). This CDR3 is 13 amino acids long. V lost 5 bases to trimming and J lost 4 bases, with 11 bases between them. Germline values: CDR1 MNHNS, CDR2 SASEGT. The CDR3 here is CASSTDSTYGYTF. The DNA for the CDR3 is TGTGCCAGCAGTACGGACAGCACCTATGGCTACACCTTC.

This clonotype was seen repeatedly, ten times or more. The CDR3 DNA sequence: TGTGCCAGCAGCAATAGCGGGACGGAGTTCTTC. Amino acid sequence: CASSNSGTEFF. This rearrangement joins TRBV11-2 to TRBJ2-1; TRBD2 matches at 8 bases. The CDR3 has 11 amino acids. J was trimmed by 14 bases and V by 5 bases; bases with no gene match: 5. Looked up from germline, CDR1 is SGHAT and CDR2 is FQNNGV.

A few counts support this clonotype. The genes are TRBV6-1 and TRBJ2-5; 10 bases agree with TRBD2. This CDR3 comprises 16 residues. Germline values: CDR1 MNHNS, CDR2 SASEGT. Germline trimming cut 0 bases from V and 5 bases from J; bases unmatched to any gene: 6. The CDR3 sequence is CASSEAASGSGETQYF. CDR3 in DNA: TGTGCCAGCAGTGAAGCGGCTAGCGGGAGTGGGGAGACCCAGTACTTC.

This clonotype was found a few times. V gene TRBV4-3 combines with J gene TRBJ2-3, with D hard to call. Trimming took 0 bases from V and 1 from J, leaving 14 bases between them. Germline-derived CDR1 and CDR2 are LGHNA and YSLEER. The CDR3 consists of 17 residues. The CDR3 DNA is TGCGCCAGCAGCCAAGATTGGGCACCTCAACGCACAGATACGCAGTATTTT. It encodes CASSQDWAPQRTDTQYF.

The genes are TRBV25-1 and TRBJ1-4; the match to TRBD1 covers 8 bases. V lost 7 bases, J lost 2 bases, and 6 bases stayed unmatched. The CDR3 spans 15 residues. CDR1 is MGHDK, CDR2 SYGVNS, per germline. CDR3 region: CASKQGAATNEKLFF. The CDR3 region has the DNA TGTGCCAGCAAGCAGGGGGCGGCGACTAATGAAAAACTGTTTTTT.

By sample share, this clonotype is medium-sized (0.01 to 0.1%). This chain connects TRBV6-1 to TRBJ2-5, with D perhaps given as TRBD1 or TRBD2 (6 bases each). The V end was cut by 6 bases, the J end by 5 bases, with 13 bases between. Germline V gene sequence: CDR1 MNHNS, CDR2 SASEGT. CDR3 length equals 13 residues. CDR3 sequence: CASSPRGGETQYF. As DNA, the CDR3 is TGTGCCAGCAGCCCCCGAGGGGGGGAGACCCAGTACTTC.

The J gene is TRBJ2-1, the V gene TRBV27, with D possibly matching TRBD1 (6 bases). Germline V gene data show CDR1 as MNHEY and CDR2 as SMNVEV (reference sequence). Trimming pared 6 bases from V and 10 bases from J, leaving 19 bases between. This CDR3 has 14 residues. The CDR3 nucleotides are TGTGCCAGCAGCCAGACAGGCAGCTCCTACGAGCAGTTCTTC. Protein product: CASSQTGSSYEQFF.

This clonotype is deemed medium-sized. The rearrangement uses TRBV6-1 and TRBJ2-6; D possibly corresponds to TRBD2 (5 bases). This CDR3 comprises 17 residues. CDR1 is MNHNS, CDR2 SASEGT, per germline. Deletions cut 5 bases from V and 0 bases from J, with 14 bases between. Written as DNA, the CDR3 is TGTGCCAGCAGTTATTCCGCGGGTAGCTCTGGGGCCAACGTCCTGACTTTC. Translating gives CASSYSAGSSGANVLTF.

The chain combines TRBV7-6 with TRBJ2-1; 10 bases are a match to TRBD1. CDR1 and CDR2 (germline): SGHVS, FNYEAQ. The CDR3 length is 17 residues. V dropped 1 base and J dropped 2; count of bases not matched to a gene: 5. DNA of the CDR3: TGTGCCAGCAGCTTAGACGGCGGGACAGGGGCCTACAATGAGCAGTTCTTC. Translating gives CASSLDGGTGAYNEQFF.

This chain joins TRBV6-1 and TRBJ1-4; a possible D gene is TRBD1 (6 bases). The CDR3 spans 17 residues. Per germline, CDR1 MNHNS and CDR2 SASEGT. Trimming took off 8 bases at V and 0 bases at J, with 19 bases between the two ends. CDR3 nucleotide sequence: TGTGCCAGCCAAGACAGGCCTTTAATTGCAACTAATGAAAAACTGTTTTTT. Residues: CASQDRPLIATNEKLFF.

This clonotype was seen only a few times. The chain has TRBV6-1 and TRBJ2-3; D not resolved. Germline V gene lookup returns CDR1 MNHNS and CDR2 SASEGT. The ends were cut back, 3 bases at V and 6 bases at J, with 16 bases in the middle. The CDR3 runs to 15 residues. The CDR3, as DNA: TGTGCCAGCAGTGACGATGTATTGGGTGCGGATACGCAGTATTTT. As protein: CASSDDVLGADTQYF.

This clonotype has ten or more counts. The chain carries TRBV6-1 and TRBJ2-4, with D unclear. CDR3 length: 13 residues. V was trimmed by 6 bases and J by 13 bases, leaving 19 bases between them. The germline CDR1 and CDR2 sequences are MNHNS and SASEGT. CDR3 loop: CASRPVRNNEQYF. CDR3 nucleotide sequence: TGTGCCAGCAGACCGGTCAGGAACAATGAGCAGTACTTC.

On this clonotype: At one end, the junction sequence differs from germline, possibly due to a read error. The chain combines TRBV19 with TRBJ2-5, with 11 bases aligning to TRBD2. CDR1 and CDR2 from the germline V gene are LNHDA and SQIVND (reference sequence). The CDR3 totals 15 residues. CDR3 loop: CASSRRTSGQGTQYF. The CDR3 DNA sequence: TGTGCCAGTAGTCGCCGGACTAGCGGGCAAGGGACCCAGTACTTC.